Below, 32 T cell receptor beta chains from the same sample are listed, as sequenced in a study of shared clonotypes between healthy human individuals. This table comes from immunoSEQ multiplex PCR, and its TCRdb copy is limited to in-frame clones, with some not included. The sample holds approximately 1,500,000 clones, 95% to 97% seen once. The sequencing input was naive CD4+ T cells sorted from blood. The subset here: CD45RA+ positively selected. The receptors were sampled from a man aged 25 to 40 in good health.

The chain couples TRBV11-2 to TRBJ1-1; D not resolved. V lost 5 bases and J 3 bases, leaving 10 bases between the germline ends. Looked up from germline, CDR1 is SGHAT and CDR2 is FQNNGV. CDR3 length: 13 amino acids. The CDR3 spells CASSPFRDTEAFF. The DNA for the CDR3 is TGTGCCAGCAGCCCATTCCGGGACACTGAAGCTTTCTTT.

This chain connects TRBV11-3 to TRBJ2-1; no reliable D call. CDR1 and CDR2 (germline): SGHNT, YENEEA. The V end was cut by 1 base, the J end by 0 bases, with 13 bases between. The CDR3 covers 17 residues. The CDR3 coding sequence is TGTGCCAGCAGCTTAGGTTCAGCCACCAGCTCCTACAATGAGCAGTTCTTC. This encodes CASSLGSATSSYNEQFF. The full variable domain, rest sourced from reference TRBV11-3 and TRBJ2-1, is EAGVVQSPRYKIIEKKQPVAFWCNPISGHNTLYWYLQNLGQGPELLIRYENEEAVDDSQLPKDRFSAERLKGVDSTLKIQPAELGDSAVYLCASSLGSATSSYNEQFFGPGTRLTVL.

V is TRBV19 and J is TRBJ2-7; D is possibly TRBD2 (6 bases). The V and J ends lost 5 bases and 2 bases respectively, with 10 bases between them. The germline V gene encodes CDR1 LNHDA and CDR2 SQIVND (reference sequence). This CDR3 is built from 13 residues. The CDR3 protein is CASSVGGAYEQYF. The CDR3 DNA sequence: TGTGCCAGTAGTGTCGGGGGAGCCTACGAGCAGTACTTC.

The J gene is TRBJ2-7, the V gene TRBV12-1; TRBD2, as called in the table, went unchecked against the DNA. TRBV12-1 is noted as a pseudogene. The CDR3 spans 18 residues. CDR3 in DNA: TGTGCCAGCAGCTTTTCTGGTAGCGGGAGGGCCAAGTCCTACGAGCAGTACTTC. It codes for CASSFSGSGRAKSYEQYF.

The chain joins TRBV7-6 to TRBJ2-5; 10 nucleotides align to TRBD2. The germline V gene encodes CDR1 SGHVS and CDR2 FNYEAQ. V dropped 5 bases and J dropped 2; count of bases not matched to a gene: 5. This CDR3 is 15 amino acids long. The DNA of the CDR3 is TGTGCCAGCAGCCTCGGACTAGCGGATCAAGAGACCCAGTACTTC. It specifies CASSLGLADQETQYF.

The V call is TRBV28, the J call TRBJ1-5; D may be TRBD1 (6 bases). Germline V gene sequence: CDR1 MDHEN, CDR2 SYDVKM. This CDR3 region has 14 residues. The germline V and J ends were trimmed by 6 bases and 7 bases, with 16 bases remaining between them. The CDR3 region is CASRLGGAGQPQHF. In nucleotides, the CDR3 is TGTGCCAGCAGATTGGGGGGCGCAGGACAGCCCCAGCATTTT.

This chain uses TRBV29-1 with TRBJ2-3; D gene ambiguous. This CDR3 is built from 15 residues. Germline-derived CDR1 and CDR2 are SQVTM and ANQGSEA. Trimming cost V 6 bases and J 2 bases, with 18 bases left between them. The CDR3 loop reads CSVAELRSFTDTQYF. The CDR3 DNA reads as TGCAGCGTCGCCGAACTGAGGTCCTTCACAGATACGCAGTATTTT.

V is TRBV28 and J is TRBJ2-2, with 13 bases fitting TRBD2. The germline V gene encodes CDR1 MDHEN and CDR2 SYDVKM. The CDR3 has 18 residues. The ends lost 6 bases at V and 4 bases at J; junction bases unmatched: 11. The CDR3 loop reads CASSRTTLAGGFTGELFF. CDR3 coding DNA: TGTGCCAGCAGCCGGACGACACTAGCGGGAGGGTTCACCGGGGAGCTGTTTTTT.

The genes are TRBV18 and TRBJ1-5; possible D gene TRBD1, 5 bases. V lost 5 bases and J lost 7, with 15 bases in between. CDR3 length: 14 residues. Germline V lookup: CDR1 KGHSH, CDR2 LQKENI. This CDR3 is CASSSTAPGQPQHF. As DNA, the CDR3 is TGTGCCAGCTCATCGACAGCCCCCGGGCAGCCCCAGCATTTT.

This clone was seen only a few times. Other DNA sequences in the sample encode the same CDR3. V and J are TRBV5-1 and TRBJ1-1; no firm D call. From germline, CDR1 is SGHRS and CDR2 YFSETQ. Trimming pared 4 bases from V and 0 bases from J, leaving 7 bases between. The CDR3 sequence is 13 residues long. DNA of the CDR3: TGCGCCAGCAGCCTGAACTTGAACACTGAAGCTTTCTTT. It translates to CASSLNLNTEAFF.

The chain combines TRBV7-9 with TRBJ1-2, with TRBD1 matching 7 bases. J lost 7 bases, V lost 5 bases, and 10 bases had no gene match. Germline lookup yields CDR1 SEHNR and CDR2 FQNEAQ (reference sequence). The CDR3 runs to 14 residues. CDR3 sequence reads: CASSSRTGGSGYTF. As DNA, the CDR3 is TGTGCCAGCAGCAGCAGGACAGGCGGGTCTGGCTACACCTTC.

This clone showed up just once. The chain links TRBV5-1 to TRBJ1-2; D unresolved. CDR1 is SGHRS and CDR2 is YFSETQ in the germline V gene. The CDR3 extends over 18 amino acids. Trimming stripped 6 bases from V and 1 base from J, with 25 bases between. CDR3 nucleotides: TGCGCCAGCACCCCTGGGTCTGGGATGGCTAAAAATAACTATGGCTACACCTTC. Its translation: CASTPGSGMAKNNYGYTF.

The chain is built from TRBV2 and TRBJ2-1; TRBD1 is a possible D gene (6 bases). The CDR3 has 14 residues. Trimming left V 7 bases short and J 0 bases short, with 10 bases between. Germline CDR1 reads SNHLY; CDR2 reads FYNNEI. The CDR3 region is CASNGQSSYNEQFF. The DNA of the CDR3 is TGTGCCAGCAATGGACAGAGCTCCTACAATGAGCAGTTCTTC. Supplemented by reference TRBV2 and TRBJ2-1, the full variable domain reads EPEVTQTPSHQVTQMGQEVILRCVPISNHLYFYWYRQILGQKVEFLVSFYNNEISEKSEIFDDQFSVERPDGSNFTLKIRSTKLEDSAMYFCASNGQSSYNEQFFGPGTRLTVL.

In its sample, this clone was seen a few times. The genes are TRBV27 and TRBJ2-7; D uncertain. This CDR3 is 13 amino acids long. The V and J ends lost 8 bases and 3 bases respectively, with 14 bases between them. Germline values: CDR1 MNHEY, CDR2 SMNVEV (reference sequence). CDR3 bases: TGTGCCAGCCGGTCCCCTTGGAGCTACGAGCAGTACTTC. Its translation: CASRSPWSYEQYF.

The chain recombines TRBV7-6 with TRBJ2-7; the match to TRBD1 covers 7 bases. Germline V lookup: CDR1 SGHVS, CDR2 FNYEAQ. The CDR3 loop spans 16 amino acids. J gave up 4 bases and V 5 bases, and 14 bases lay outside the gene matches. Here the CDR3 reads CASSPVVTGRVYEQYF. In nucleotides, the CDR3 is TGTGCCAGCAGCCCCGTGGTGACAGGGCGGGTTTACGAGCAGTACTTC.

Here the CDR3 reads CASSLATTSGRDEQFF. The CDR3, as DNA: TGTGCCAGCAGCTTGGCCACGACTAGCGGGAGGGATGAGCAGTTCTTC. The rearrangement links TRBV5-4 to TRBJ2-1, with 14 bases lining up with TRBD2. This CDR3 region has 16 residues. Germline CDR1 SGHNT, CDR2 YYREEE (reference sequence). The V and J ends lost 0 bases and 8 bases, in that order; junction bases with no gene match: 4.

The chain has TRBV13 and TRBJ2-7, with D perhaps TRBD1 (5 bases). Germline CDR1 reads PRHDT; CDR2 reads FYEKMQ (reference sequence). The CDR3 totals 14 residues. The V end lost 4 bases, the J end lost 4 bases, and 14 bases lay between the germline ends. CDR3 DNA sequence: TGTGCCAGCAGCTCAGGGTCCCGCGCATACGAGCAGTACTTC. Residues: CASSSGSRAYEQYF. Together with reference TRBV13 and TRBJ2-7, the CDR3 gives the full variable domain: AAGVIQSPRHLIKEKRETATLKCYPIPRHDTVYWYQQGPGQDPQFLISFYEKMQSDKGSIPDRFSAQQFSDYHSELNMSSLELGDSALYFCASSSGSRAYEQYFGPGTRLTVT.

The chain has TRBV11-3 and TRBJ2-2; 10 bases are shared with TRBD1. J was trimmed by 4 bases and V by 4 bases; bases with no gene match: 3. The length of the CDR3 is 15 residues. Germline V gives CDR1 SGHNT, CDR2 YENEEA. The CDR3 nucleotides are TGTGCCAGCAGCTCGGGACAGGGGAGCACCGGGGAGCTGTTTTTT. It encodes CASSSGQGSTGELFF.

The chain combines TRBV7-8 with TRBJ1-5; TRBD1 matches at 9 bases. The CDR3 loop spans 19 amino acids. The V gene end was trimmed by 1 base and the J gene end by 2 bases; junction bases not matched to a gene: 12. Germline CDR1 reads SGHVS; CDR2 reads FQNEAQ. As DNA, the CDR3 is TGTGCCAGCAGCTTAGGCCCGGGACAGGGACTTTGGGGCAATCAGCCCCAGCATTTT. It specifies CASSLGPGQGLWGNQPQHF. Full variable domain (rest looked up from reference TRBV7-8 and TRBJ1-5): GAGVSQSPRYKVAKRGQDVALRCDPISGHVSLFWYQQALGQGPEFLTYFQNEAQLDKSGLPSDRFFAERPEGSVSTLKIQRTQQEDSAVYLCASSLGPGQGLWGNQPQHFGDGTRLSIL.

In nucleotides, the CDR3 is TGTGCCAGCAGCACACAGGGGGCGCTCCAGAGGGGAGCTTTCTTT. Translated: CASSTQGALQRGAFF. The chain links TRBV5-6 to TRBJ1-1; 9 nucleotides agree with TRBD1. Germline V CDR1 and CDR2: SGHDT, YYEEEE. V gave up 4 bases and J gave up 10 bases; unmatched junction bases: 14. This CDR3 has 15 amino acids.

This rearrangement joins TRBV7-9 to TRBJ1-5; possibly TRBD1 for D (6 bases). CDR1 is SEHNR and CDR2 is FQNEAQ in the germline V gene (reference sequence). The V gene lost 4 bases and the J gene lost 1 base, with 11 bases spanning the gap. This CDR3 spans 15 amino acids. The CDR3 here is CASSSSGVSNQPQHF. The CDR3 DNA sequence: TGTGCCAGCAGCTCATCAGGGGTGAGCAATCAGCCCCAGCATTTT.

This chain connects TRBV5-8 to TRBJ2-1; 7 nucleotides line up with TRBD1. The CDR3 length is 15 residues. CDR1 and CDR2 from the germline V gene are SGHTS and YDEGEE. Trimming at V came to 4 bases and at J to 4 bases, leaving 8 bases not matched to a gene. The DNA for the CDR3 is TGTGCCAGCAGCCACGACAGGGTCTTTTACAATGAGCAGTTCTTC. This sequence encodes CASSHDRVFYNEQFF.

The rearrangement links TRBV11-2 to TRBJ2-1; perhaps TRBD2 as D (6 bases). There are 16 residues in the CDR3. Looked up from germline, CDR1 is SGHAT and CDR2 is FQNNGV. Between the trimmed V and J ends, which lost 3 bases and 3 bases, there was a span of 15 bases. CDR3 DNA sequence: TGTGCCAGCAGCTTGCTCCAGGGAGGCGGCTACAATGAGCAGTTCTTC. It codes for CASSLLQGGGYNEQFF.

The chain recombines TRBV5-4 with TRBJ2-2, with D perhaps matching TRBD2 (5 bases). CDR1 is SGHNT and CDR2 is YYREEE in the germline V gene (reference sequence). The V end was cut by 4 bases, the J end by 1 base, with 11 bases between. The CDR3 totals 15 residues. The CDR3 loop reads CASSAPRGNTGELFF. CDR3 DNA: TGTGCCAGCAGCGCCCCCCGGGGGAACACCGGGGAGCTGTTTTTT.

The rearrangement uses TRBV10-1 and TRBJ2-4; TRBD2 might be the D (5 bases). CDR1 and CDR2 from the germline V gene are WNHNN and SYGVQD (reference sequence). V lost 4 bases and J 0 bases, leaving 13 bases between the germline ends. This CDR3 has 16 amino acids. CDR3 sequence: CASSARAGLAKNIQYF. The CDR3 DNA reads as TGCGCCAGCAGTGCTCGGGCGGGCCTAGCCAAAAACATTCAGTACTTC.

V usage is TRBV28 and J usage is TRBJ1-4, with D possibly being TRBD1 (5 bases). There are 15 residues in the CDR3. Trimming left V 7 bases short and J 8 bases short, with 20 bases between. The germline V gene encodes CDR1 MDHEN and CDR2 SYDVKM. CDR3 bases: TGTGCCAGCATCGCCGCCGGGACCGAAGGAGAAAAACTGTTTTTT. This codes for CASIAAGTEGEKLFF.

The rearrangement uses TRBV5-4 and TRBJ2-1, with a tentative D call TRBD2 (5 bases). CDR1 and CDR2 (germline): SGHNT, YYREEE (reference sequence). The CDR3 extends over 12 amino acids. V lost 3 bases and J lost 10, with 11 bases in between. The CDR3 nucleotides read TGTGCCAGCAGCTCGGACTGGATCGAGCAGTTCTTC. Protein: CASSSDWIEQFF.

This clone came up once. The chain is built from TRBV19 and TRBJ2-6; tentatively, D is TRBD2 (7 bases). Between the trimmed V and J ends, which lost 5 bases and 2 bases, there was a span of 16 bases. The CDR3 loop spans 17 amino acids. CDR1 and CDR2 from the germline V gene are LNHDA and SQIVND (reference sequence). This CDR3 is CASSGSSGGTGANVLTF. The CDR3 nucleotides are TGTGCCAGTAGTGGAAGTTCGGGGGGCACTGGGGCCAACGTCCTGACTTTC.

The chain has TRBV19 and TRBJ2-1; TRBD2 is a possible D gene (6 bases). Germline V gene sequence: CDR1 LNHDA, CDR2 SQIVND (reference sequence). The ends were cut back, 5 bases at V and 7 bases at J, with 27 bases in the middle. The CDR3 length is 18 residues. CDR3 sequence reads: CASSSWYSGEYLGNEQFF. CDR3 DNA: TGTGCCAGTAGTTCCTGGTATTCGGGGGAGTACTTGGGGAATGAGCAGTTCTTC.

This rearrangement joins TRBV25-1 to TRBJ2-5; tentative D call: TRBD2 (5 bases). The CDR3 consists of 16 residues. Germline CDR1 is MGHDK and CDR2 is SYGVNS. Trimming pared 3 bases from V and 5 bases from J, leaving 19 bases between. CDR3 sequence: CASSDSGSGFGETQYF. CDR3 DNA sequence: TGTGCCAGCAGTGATTCCGGCAGCGGCTTTGGGGAGACCCAGTACTTC.

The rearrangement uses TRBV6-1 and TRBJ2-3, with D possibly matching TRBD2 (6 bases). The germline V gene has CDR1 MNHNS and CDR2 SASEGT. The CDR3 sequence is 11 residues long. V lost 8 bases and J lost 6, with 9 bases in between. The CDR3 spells CASRERDTQYF. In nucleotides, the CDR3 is TGTGCCAGCCGGGAGAGGGATACGCAGTATTTT.

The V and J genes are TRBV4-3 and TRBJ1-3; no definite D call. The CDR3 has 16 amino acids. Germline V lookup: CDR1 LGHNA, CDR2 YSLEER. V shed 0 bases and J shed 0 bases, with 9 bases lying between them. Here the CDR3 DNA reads TGCGCCAGCAGCCAAGATAGGGCATTCTCTGGAAACACCATATATTTT. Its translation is CASSQDRAFSGNTIYF.